This is a list of T cell receptor beta chains from one sample in a study of cytotoxic CD8 clonotypes in ibrutinib-treated CLL. Produced via immunoSEQ multiplex PCR; TCRdb's table is partial and in-frame only. The sample holds fewer than 400,000 clones; 67% are singletons and the top ten take roughly 6.7%. This specimen consisted of PBMCs, obtained after 36 months of ibrutinib treatment. The receptors were sampled from a human donor with chronic lymphocytic leukemia. CDR3s leave out the opening cysteine and the closing phenylalanine or tryptophan.

CDR3 protein: SVEVAGRGYEQY
V gene: TRBV29-1
J gene: TRBJ2-7

CDR3 protein: ASSSWKDRRYQETQY
V gene: TRBV11-2
J gene: TRBJ2-5

CDR3 protein: ASSLGQGRRETQY
V gene: TRBV5-8
J gene: TRBJ2-5

CDR3 protein: ATRDSYEQY
V gene: TRBV6-1
J gene: TRBJ2-7

CDR3 protein: ASSGVAASTDTQY
V gene: TRBV13
J gene: TRBJ2-3

CDR3 protein: ASSSRHATNEKLF
V gene: TRBV7-6
J gene: TRBJ1-4

CDR3 protein: ASSTSTDTQY
V gene: TRBV7-8
J gene: TRBJ2-3

CDR3 protein: ASSQRQPGYGYT
V gene: TRBV4-3
J gene: TRBJ1-2

CDR3 protein: ASMERSSYEQY
V gene: TRBV6-6
J gene: TRBJ2-7

CDR3 protein: ATRTGGEAFYGYT
V gene: TRBV5-1
J gene: TRBJ1-2

CDR3 protein: ASSQGQGFHSGANVLT
V gene: TRBV7-2
J gene: TRBJ2-6

CDR3 protein: ASSQAQGAAGELF
V gene: TRBV4-1
J gene: TRBJ2-2

CDR3 protein: ASSLAEIGDYEQY
V gene: TRBV7-8
J gene: TRBJ2-7

CDR3 protein: ASSPRRGDTQY
V gene: TRBV19
J gene: TRBJ2-3

CDR3 protein: ASSMTGSYNEQF
V gene: TRBV5-1
J gene: TRBJ2-1

CDR3 protein: ASSMRDFTDTQY
V gene: TRBV6-5
J gene: TRBJ2-3

CDR3 protein: SVEGTDTYEQY
V gene: TRBV29-1
J gene: TRBJ2-7

CDR3 protein: ASSLVHRATTEAF
V gene: TRBV5-1
J gene: TRBJ1-1

CDR3 protein: ASSDPRPRVADTQY
V gene: TRBV2
J gene: TRBJ2-3

CDR3 protein: ASSYIQGASYEQY
V gene: TRBV7-2
J gene: TRBJ2-7

CDR3 protein: ASRDRANTEAF
V gene: TRBV6-1
J gene: TRBJ1-1

CDR3 protein: ASSFRTGGGYEQY
V gene: TRBV5-1
J gene: TRBJ2-7

CDR3 protein: ASSPIAGVTGELF
V gene: TRBV11-2
J gene: TRBJ2-2

CDR3 protein: ASKMTRRGDYEQY
V gene: TRBV13
J gene: TRBJ2-7

CDR3 protein: SVAGGRSYEQY
V gene: TRBV29-1
J gene: TRBJ2-7

CDR3 protein: ASSLELAGDPNTGELF
V gene: TRBV5-1
J gene: TRBJ2-2

CDR3 protein: ASSIKVGSNQPQH
V gene: TRBV19
J gene: TRBJ1-5

CDR3 protein: ASSSRTDRGDGYT
V gene: TRBV5-1
J gene: TRBJ1-2

CDR3 protein: ASTSDRVWGYT
V gene: TRBV25-1
J gene: TRBJ1-2